A selection of T cell receptor beta chains follows, all from one sample in a study of cytomegalovirus exposure and HLA in healthy donors. Using immunoSEQ multiplex PCR, the repertoire was profiled, and TCRdb retains in-frame clones only, with some absent. The sample has about 190,000 clones; under 80% are singletons. Sequencing was carried out using PBMCs. These receptors all come from a man aged 30 to 39 in good health and CMV-seropositive. Both conserved end residues are part of each CDR3. The order of the fields is CDR3 length, V gene, D gene, J gene, clone size, CDR3 protein, CDR3 DNA. A D gene is named only where the DNA matches it firmly. Only part of the rows carry a size: once, few, many, or a class if the clone is expanded.

12	TRBV7-2	-	TRBJ2-5	-	CASSAVGETQYF	TGTGCCAGCAGCGCCGTCGGGGAGACCCAGTACTTC
15	TRBV5-6	TRBD1	TRBJ2-7	-	CASSETLGTGDEQYF	TGTGCCAGCAGCGAAACACTCGGGACAGGGGACGAGCAGTACTTC
17	TRBV5-1	TRBD2	TRBJ2-1	-	CASSLVRGLAGKDEQFF	TGCGCCAGCAGCTTGGTTCGGGGACTAGCGGGGAAGGATGAGCAGTTCTTC
13	TRBV28	TRBD1	TRBJ1-1	-	CASSTRTGTEAFF	TGTGCCAGCAGTACCCGGACAGGGACTGAAGCTTTCTTT
12	TRBV28	-	TRBJ2-7	-	CASSSDTYEQYF	TGTGCCAGCAGTTCGGACACTTACGAGCAGTACTTC
17	TRBV4-3	-	TRBJ2-3	-	CASSQDWGVTSTDTQYF	TGCGCCAGCAGCCAAGATTGGGGGGTCACCAGCACAGATACGCAGTATTTT
13	TRBV30	TRBD1	TRBJ1-5	few	CAWGGQSNQPQHF	TGTGCCTGGGGGGGACAGTCTAATCAGCCCCAGCATTTT
12	TRBV7-8	TRBD2	TRBJ2-7	-	CASSFGRTEQYF	TGTGCCAGCAGCTTCGGGAGGACCGAGCAGTACTTC
13	TRBV11-2	-	TRBJ2-2	-	CASSFVNTGELFF	TGTGCCAGCAGCTTCGTAAACACCGGGGAGCTGTTTTTT
10	TRBV29-1	TRBD2	TRBJ2-1	few	CSVGGLEKFF	TGCAGCGTGGGGGGACTAGAGAAGTTCTTC
15	TRBV2	-	TRBJ1-2	-	CASIRTAALNYGYTF	TGTGCCAGCATTCGAACCGCGGCCTTAAACTATGGCTACACCTTC